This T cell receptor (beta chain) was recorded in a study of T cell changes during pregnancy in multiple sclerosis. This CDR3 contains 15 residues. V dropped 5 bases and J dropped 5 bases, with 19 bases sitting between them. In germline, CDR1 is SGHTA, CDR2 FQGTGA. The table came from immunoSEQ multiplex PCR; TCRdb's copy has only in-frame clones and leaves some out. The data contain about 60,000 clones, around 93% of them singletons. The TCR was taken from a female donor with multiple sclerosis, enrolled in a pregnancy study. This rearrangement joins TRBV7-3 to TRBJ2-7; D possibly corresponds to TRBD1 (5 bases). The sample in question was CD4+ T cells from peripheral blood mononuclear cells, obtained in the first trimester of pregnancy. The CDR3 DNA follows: TGTGCCAGCAGCGGTCGTGGTCAGGGCCACCACGAGCAGTACTTC. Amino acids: CASSGRGQGHHEQYF.